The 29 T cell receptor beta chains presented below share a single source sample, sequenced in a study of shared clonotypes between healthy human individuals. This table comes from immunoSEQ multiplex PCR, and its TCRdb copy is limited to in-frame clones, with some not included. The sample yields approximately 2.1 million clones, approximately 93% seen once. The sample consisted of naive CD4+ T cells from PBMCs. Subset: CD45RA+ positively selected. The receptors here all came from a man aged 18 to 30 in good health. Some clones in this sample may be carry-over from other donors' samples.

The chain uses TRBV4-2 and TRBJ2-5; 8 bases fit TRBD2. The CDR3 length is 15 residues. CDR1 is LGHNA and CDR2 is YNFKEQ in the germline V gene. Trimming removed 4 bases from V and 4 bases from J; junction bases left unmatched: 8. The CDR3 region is CASSPLAGTGETQYF. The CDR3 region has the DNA TGTGCCAGCAGCCCCTTAGCGGGAACCGGAGAGACCCAGTACTTC.

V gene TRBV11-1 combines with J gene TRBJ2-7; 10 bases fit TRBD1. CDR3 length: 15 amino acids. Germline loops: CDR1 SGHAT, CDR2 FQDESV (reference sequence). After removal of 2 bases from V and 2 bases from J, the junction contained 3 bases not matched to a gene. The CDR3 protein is CASSLRGTGAYEQYF. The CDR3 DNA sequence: TGTGCCAGCAGCTTAAGGGGGACAGGGGCCTACGAGCAGTACTTC.

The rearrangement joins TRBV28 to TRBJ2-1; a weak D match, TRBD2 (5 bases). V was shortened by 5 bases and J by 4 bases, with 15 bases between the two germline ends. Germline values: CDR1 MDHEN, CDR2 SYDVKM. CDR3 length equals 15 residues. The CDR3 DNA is TGTGCCAGCAGTCGGACTTTCGGAGGTTACAATGAGCAGTTCTTC. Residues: CASSRTFGGYNEQFF. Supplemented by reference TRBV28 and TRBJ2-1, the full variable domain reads DVKVTQSSRYLVKRTGEKVFLECVQDMDHENMFWYRQDPGLGLRLIYFSYDVKMKEKGDIPEGYSVSREKKERFSLILESASTNQTSMYLCASSRTFGGYNEQFFGPGTRLTVL.

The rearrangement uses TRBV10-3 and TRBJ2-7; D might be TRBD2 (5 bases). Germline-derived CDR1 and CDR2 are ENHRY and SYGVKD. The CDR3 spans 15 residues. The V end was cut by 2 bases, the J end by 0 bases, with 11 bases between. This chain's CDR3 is CAISEVVGSSYEQYF. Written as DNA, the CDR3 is TGTGCCATCAGTGAGGTTGTGGGGAGCTCCTACGAGCAGTACTTC.

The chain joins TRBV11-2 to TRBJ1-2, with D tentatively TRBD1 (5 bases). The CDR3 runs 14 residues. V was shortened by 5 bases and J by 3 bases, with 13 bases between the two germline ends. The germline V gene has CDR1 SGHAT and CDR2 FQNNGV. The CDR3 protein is CASSNWGSDYGYTF. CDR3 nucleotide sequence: TGTGCCAGCAGCAATTGGGGCAGCGACTATGGCTACACCTTC.

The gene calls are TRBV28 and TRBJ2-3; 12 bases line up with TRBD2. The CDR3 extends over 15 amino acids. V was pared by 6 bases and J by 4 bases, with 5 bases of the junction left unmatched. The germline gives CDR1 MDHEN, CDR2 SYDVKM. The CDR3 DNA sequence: TGTGCCAGCAGCACACTAGCGGGAGGCGCAGATACGCAGTATTTT. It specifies CASSTLAGGADTQYF.

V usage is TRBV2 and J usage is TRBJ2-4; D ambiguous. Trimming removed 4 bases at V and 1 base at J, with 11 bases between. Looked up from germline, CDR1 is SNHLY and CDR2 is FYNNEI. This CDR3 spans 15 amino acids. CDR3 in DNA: TGTGCCAGCAGTGCCGGCGGAATCGCCAAAAACATTCAGTACTTC. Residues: CASSAGGIAKNIQYF.

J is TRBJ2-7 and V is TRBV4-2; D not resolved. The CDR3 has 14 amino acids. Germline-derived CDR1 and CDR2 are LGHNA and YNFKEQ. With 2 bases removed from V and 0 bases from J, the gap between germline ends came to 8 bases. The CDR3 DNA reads TGTGCCAGCAGCCAAAAAGTCCGCTCCTACGAGCAGTACTTC. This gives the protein CASSQKVRSYEQYF.

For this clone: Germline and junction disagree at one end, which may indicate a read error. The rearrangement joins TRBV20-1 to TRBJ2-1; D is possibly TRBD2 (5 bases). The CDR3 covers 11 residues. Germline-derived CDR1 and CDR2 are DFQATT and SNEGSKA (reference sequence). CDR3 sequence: CSAREGIGVLF. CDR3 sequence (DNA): TGCAGTGCTAGAGAGGGGATCGGGGTCCTCTTC.

CDR3 sequence: CASSRRGTSGNEQYF. Here the CDR3 DNA reads TGTGCCAGCAGCCGGCGCGGGACATCAGGAAACGAGCAGTACTTC. V is TRBV4-2 and J is TRBJ2-7, with D possibly being TRBD1 or TRBD2 (6 bases each). Germline loops: CDR1 LGHNA, CDR2 YNFKEQ. The V end was cut by 4 bases, the J end by 5 bases, with 18 bases between. The CDR3 length is 15 residues.

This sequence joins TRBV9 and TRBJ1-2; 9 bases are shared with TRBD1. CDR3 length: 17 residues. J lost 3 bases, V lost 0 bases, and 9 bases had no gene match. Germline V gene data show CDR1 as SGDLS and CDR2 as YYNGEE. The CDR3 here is CASSVALGTGGDYGYTF. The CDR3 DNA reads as TGTGCCAGCAGCGTAGCTCTTGGAACAGGGGGCGACTATGGCTACACCTTC.

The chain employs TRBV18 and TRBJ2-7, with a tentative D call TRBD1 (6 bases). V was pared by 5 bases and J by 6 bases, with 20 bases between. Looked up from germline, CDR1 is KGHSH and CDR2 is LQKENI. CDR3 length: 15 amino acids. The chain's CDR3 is CASSSPGQAPSEQYF. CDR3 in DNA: TGTGCCAGCTCATCTCCGGGACAAGCCCCTAGCGAGCAGTACTTC.

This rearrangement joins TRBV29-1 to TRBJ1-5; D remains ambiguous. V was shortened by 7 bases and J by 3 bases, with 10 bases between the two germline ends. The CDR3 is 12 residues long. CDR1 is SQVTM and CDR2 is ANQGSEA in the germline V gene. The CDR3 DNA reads TGCAGCGCCGGAGCGCCCAATCAGCCCCAGCATTTT. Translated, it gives CSAGAPNQPQHF.

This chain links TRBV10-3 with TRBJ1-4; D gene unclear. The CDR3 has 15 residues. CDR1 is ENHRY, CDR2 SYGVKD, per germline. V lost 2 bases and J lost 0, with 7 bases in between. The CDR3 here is CAISEIRTTNEKLFF. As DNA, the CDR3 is TGTGCCATCAGTGAGATCAGAACAACTAATGAAAAACTGTTTTTT.

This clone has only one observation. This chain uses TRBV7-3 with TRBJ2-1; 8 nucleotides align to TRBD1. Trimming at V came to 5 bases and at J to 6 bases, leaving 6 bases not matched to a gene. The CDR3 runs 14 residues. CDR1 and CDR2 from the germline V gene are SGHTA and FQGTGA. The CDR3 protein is CASSRTGNTNEQFF. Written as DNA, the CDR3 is TGTGCCAGCAGCCGGACAGGGAACACCAATGAGCAGTTCTTC.

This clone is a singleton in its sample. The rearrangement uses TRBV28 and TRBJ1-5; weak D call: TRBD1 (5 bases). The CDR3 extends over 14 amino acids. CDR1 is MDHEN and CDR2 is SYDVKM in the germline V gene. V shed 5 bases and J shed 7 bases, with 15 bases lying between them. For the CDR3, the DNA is TGTGCCAGCAGTGGGACCCCCCGTGGGCAGCCCCAGCATTTT. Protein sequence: CASSGTPRGQPQHF.

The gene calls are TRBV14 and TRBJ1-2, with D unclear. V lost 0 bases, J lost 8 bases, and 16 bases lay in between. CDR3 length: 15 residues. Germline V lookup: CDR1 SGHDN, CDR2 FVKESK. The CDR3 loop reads CASSQESRPYLGYTF. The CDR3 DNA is TGTGCCAGCAGCCAAGAGTCTCGGCCCTATTTAGGCTACACCTTC.

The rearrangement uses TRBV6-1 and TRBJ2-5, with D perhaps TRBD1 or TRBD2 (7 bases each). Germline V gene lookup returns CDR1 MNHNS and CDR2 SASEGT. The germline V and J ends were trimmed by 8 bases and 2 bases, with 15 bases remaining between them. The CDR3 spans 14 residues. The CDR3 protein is CASLRGGQQETQYF. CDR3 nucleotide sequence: TGTGCCAGCCTAAGGGGGGGACAGCAAGAGACCCAGTACTTC.

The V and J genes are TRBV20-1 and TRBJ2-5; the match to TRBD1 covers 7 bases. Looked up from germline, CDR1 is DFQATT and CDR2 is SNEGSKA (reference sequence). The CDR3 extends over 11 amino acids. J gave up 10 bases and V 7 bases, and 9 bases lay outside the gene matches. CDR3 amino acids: CSVAPQGDQYF. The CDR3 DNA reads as TGCAGTGTCGCCCCCCAGGGGGACCAGTACTTC.

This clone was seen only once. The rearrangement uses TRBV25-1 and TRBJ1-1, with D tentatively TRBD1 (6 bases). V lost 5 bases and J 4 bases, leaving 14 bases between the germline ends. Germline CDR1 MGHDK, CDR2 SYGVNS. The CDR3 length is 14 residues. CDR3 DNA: TGTGCCAGCAGTAAGGACAGCCCTATCACTGAAGCTTTCTTT. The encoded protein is CASSKDSPITEAFF. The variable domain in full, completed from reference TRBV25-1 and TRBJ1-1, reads EADIYQTPRYLVIGTGKKITLECSQTMGHDKMYWYQQDPGMELHLIHYSYGVNSTEKGDLSSESTVSRIRTEHFPLTLESARPSHTSQYLCASSKDSPITEAFFGQGTRLTVV.

CDR3 DNA: TGTGCCAGCAGTCCTTTTCTCTCTGGGGCCAACGTCCTGACTTTC. Its protein product is CASSPFLSGANVLTF. J is TRBJ2-6 and V is TRBV28; D ambiguous. Between the trimmed V and J ends, which lost 5 bases and 0 bases, there was a span of 8 bases. The CDR3 totals 15 residues. Germline V gene lookup returns CDR1 MDHEN and CDR2 SYDVKM.

DNA for the CDR3: TGTGCCAGCTCAGGTACCATCGGGGACACCATATATTTT. Translating gives CASSGTIGDTIYF. The chain links TRBV19 to TRBJ1-3; D is ambiguous. This CDR3 comprises 13 residues. V lost 9 bases to trimming and J lost 8 bases, with 17 bases between them. Germline-derived CDR1 and CDR2 are LNHDA and SQIVND (reference sequence).

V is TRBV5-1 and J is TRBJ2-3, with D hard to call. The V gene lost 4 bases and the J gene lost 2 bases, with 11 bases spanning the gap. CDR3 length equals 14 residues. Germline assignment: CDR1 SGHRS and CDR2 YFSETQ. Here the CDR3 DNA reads TGCGCCAGCAGCCACCCAACCCACACAGATACGCAGTATTTT. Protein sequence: CASSHPTHTDTQYF.

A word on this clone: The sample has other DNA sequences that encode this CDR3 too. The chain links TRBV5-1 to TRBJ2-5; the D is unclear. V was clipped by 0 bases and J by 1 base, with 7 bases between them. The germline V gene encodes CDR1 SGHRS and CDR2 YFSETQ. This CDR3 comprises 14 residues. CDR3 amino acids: CASSLEAAQETQYF. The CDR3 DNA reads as TGCGCCAGCAGCTTGGAAGCAGCCCAAGAGACCCAGTACTTC.

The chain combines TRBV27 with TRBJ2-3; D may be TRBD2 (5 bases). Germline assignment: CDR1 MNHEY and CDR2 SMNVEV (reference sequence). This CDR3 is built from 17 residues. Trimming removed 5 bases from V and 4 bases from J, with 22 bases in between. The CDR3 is CASSLTPSRQTPDTQYF. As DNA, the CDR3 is TGTGCCAGCAGTCTCACCCCTAGCAGACAAACCCCAGATACGCAGTATTTT.

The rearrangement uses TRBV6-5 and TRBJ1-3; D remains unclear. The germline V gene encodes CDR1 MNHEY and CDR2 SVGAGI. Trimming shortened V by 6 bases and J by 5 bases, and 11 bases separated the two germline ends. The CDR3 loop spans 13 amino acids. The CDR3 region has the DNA TGTGCCAGCAGGGACCCTAGTCGAAACACCATATATTTT. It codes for CASRDPSRNTIYF.

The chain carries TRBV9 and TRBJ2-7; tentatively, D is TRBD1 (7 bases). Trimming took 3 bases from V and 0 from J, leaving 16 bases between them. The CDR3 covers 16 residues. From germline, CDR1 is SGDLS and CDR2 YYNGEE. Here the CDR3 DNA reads TGTGCCAGCAGCGGAGGAGGGGGACAGAGCTCCTACGAGCAGTACTTC. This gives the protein CASSGGGGQSSYEQYF.

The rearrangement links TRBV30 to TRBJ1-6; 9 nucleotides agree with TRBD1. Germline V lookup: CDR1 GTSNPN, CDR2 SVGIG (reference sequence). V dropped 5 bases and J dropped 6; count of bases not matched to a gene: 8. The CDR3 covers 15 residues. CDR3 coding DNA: TGTGCCTGGGTCTCGGGACAGGGCATTAATTCACCCCTCCACTTT. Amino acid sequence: CAWVSGQGINSPLHF.

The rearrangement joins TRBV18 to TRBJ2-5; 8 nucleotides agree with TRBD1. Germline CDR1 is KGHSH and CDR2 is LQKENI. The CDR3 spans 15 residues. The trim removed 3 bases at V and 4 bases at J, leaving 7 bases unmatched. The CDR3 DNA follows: TGTGCCAGCTCACCGACAGGGGAAGGAGGAGAGACCCAGTACTTC. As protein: CASSPTGEGGETQYF.